This T cell receptor (beta chain) came from a study of blood T cell repertoires in COVID-19. Profiled with immunoSEQ multiplex PCR; TCRdb holds only in-frame clones, not every one. The sample includes 100,000 or so clones, about 87% of them seen just once. What was sequenced was peripheral blood. The sequence came from a woman in her thirties with acute or convalescent COVID-19.

The chain's CDR3 is CASSFGQYEQYF. The CDR3 DNA is TGTGCCAGCAGTTTTGGGCAGTACGAGCAGTACTTC. The rearrangement joins TRBV12-3 or TRBV12-4 to TRBJ2-7; D call uncertain. Trimming removed 3 bases at V and 4 bases at J, with 7 bases between. The CDR3 totals 12 residues.